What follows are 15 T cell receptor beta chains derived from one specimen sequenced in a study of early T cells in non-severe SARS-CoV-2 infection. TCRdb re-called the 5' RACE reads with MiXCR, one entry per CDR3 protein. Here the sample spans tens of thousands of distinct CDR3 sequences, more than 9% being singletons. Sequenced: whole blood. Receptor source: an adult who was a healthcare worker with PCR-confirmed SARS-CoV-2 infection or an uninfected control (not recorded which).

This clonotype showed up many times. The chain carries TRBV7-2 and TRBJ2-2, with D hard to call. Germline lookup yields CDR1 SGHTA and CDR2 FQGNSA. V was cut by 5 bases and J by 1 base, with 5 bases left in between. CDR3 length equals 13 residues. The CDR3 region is CASSTQNTGELFF. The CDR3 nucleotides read TGTGCCAGCAGCACTCAGAACACCGGGGAGCTGTTTTTT. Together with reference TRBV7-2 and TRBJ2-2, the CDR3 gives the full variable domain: GAGVSQSPSNKVTEKGKDVELRCDPISGHTALYWYRQSLGQGLEFLIYFQGNSAPDKSGLPSDRFSAERTGGSVSTLTIQRTQQEDSAVYLCASSTQNTGELFFGEGSRLTVL.

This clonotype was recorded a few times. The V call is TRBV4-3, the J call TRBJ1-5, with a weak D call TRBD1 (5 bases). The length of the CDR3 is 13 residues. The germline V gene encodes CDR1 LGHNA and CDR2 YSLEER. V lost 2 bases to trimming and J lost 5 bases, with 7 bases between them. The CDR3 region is CASSQRGDQPQHF. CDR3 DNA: TGCGCCAGCAGCCAAAGGGGCGATCAGCCCCAGCATTTT.

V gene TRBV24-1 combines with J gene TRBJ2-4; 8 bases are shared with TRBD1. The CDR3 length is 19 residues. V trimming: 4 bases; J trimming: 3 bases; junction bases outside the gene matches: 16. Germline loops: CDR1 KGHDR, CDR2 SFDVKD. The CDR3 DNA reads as TGTGCCACCAGTGAGGCTGGACAGGGCGGGATACACGACAAAAACATTCAGTACTTC. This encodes CATSEAGQGGIHDKNIQYF.

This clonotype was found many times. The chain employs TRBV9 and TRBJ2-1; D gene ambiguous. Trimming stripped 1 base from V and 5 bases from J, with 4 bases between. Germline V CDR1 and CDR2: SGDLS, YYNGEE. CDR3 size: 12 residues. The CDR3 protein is CASSVSNNEQFF. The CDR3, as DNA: TGTGCCAGCAGCGTATCTAACAATGAGCAGTTCTTC.

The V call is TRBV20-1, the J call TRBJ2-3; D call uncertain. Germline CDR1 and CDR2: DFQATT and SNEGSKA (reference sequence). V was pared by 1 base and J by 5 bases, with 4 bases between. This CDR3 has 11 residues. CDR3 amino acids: CSARVQDTQYF. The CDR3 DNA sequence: TGCAGTGCTAGAGTTCAAGATACGCAGTATTTT.

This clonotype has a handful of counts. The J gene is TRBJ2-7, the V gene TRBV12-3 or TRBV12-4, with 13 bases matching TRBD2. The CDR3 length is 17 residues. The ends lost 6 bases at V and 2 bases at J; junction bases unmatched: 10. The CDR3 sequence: CASRLGLAGTKTYEQYF. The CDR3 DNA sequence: TGTGCCAGCAGGCTGGGACTAGCGGGGACTAAAACCTACGAGCAGTACTTC.

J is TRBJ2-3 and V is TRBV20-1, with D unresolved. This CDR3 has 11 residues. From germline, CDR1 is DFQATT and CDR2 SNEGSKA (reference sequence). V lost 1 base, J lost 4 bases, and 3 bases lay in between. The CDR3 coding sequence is TGCAGTGCTAGAGTCCCAGATACGCAGTATTTT. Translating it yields CSARVPDTQYF.

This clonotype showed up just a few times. The DNA for the CDR3 is TGTGCCAGCAGCCAAGAAATCAGTTTCTCCGAGCAGTACTTC. Translating gives CASSQEISFSEQYF. This chain links TRBV3-1 with TRBJ2-7; no firm D call. Per the germline V gene, CDR1 is LGHDT and CDR2 is YNNKEL (reference sequence). The ends were cut back, 0 bases at V and 6 bases at J, with 12 bases in the middle. The CDR3 contains 14 residues.

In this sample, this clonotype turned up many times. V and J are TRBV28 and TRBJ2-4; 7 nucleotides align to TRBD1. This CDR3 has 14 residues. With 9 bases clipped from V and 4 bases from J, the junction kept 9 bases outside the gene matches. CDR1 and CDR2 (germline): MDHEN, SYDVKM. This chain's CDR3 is CASATRGPKNIQYF. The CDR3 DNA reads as TGTGCCAGTGCTACTAGGGGGCCTAAAAACATTCAGTACTTC.

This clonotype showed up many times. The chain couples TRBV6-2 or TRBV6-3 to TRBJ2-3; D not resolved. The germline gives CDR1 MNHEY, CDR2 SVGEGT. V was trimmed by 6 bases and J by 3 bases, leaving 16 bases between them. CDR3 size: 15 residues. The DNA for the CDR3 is TGTGCCAGCAGCGCCACCCCAGATAGGACAGATACGCAGTATTTT. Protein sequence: CASSATPDRTDTQYF.

The CDR3 bases are TGCGCCAGCAGTGGCCTGGACAGCCCAAATGAGCAGTTCTTC. It is translated as CASSGLDSPNEQFF. The J gene is TRBJ2-1, the V gene TRBV10-2, with a weak D call TRBD1 (6 bases). Germline CDR1 WSHSY, CDR2 SAAADI. The V end was cut by 4 bases, the J end by 7 bases, with 14 bases between. The CDR3 runs to 14 residues.

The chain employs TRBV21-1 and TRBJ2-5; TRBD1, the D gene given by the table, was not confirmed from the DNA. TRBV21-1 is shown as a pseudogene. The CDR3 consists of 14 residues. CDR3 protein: CASSARASGETQYF. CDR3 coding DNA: TGTGCCAGCAGCGCCCGGGCGTCTGGTGAGACCCAGTACTTC.

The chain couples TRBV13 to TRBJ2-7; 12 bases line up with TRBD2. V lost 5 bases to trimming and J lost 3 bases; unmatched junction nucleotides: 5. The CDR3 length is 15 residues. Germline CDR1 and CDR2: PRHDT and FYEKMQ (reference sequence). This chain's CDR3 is CASSPTSGSYYEQYF. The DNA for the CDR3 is TGTGCCAGCAGCCCGACTAGCGGGAGTTACTACGAGCAGTACTTC.

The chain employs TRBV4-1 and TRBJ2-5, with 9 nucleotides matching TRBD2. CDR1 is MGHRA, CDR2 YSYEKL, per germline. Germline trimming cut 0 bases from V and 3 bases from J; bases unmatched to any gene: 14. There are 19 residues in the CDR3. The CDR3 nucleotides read TGCGCCAGCAGCCAAGAGCGTCTAGCGGGGAGCTTGAAAGAAGAGACCCAGTACTTC. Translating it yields CASSQERLAGSLKEETQYF.

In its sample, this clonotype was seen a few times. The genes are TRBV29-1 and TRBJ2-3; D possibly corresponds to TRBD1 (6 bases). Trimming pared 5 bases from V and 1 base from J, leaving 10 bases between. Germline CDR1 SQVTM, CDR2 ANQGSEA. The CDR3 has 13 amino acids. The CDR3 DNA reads TGCAGCGTTTCCGGACAGCGCACAGATACGCAGTATTTT. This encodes CSVSGQRTDTQYF.